Listed below are T cell receptor beta chains from one sample, sequenced in a study of identical twins. One entry per CDR3 protein results from TCRdb running MiXCR on the 5' RACE reads. In the table there are about 890,000 distinct CDR3 sequences, 9% to 15% of which are singletons. These same data were also listed under a study on yellow fever vaccine responses in identical twins.

Material: PBMCs. The receptor source for this set is a woman under 30 in good health. The CDR3 runs from the conserved cysteine through the conserved F or W. Each record gives: V gene, J gene, D gene, clone size, CDR3 length, CDR3 protein, CDR3 DNA. A D gene is named only where the DNA matches it firmly. Clone size is stated in some rows and not others, as once, few, many or a class when expanded.

TRBV6-1	TRBJ1-5	.	.	16	CASKVARGYSNQPQHF	TGTGCCAGCAAGGTAGCCCGAGGCTATAGCAATCAGCCCCAGCATTTT
TRBV20-1	TRBJ2-2	.	.	17	CSARDTLRAGITGELFF	TGCAGTGCTAGAGATACCCTCAGAGCCGGGATCACCGGGGAGCTGTTTTTT
TRBV27	TRBJ1-5	.	.	13	CASGGGGSQPQHF	TGTGCCAGCGGGGGGGGAGGGAGTCAGCCCCAGCATTTT
TRBV27	TRBJ1-3	TRBD1	many	18	CASSLSGTAIFSGNTIYF	TGTGCCAGCAGTTTATCGGGGACAGCAATCTTCTCTGGAAACACCATATATTTT
TRBV10-2	TRBJ1-4	.	few	14	CASSASRLNEKLFF	TGCGCCAGCAGTGCATCCAGGCTTAATGAAAAACTGTTTTTT
TRBV20-1	TRBJ2-1	.	.	15	CSARERGQAYNEQFF	TGCAGTGCTAGAGAAAGGGGACAAGCCTACAATGAGCAGTTCTTC
TRBV12-3/TRBV12-4	TRBJ2-7	TRBD2	.	14	CASSKLAPNYEQYF	TGTGCCAGCAGCAAACTAGCGCCCAACTACGAGCAGTACTTC
TRBV7-3	TRBJ2-3	TRBD2	few	18	CASSLTRGGPVSADTQYF	TGTGCCAGCAGCTTAACGCGGGGAGGGCCAGTTAGCGCAGATACGCAGTATTTT
TRBV5-6	TRBJ2-3	TRBD2	few	16	CASSRGQGGRPDTQYF	TGTGCCAGCAGCCGAGGTCAGGGCGGGAGGCCAGATACGCAGTATTTT
TRBV6-5	TRBJ1-5	.	.	15	CASSYRERGSQPQHF	TGTGCCAGCAGTTACCGAGAGAGAGGTAGCCAGCCCCAGCATTTT